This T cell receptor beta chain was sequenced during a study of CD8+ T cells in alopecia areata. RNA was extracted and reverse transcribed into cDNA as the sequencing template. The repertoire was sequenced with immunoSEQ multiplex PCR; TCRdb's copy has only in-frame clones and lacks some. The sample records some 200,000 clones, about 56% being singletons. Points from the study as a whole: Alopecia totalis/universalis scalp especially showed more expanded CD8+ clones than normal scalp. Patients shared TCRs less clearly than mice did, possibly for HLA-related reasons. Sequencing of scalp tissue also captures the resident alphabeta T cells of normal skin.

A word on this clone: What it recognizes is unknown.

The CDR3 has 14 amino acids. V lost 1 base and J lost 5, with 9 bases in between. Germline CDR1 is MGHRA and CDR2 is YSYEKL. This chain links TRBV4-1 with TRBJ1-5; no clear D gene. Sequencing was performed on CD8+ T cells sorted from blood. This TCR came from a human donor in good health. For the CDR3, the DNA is TGCGCCAGCAGCCAAGTTGTAGGGCATCAGCCCCAGCATTTT. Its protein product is CASSQVVGHQPQHF.